One and the same sample provided the 17 T cell receptor beta chains below, sequenced in a study of identifying expanded T cells in peripheral blood. TCRdb keeps only in-frame clones here, not all; method: immunoSEQ multiplex PCR. The repertoire holds 75,000 to 95,000 clones, with around nine tenths as singletons. Sequenced: blood. The receptors shown here come from a person aged 18 to 75 in good health.

The chain has TRBV2 and TRBJ2-5; D ambiguous. Trimming pared 6 bases from V and 5 bases from J, leaving 7 bases between. The length of the CDR3 is 11 residues. Germline-derived CDR1 and CDR2 are SNHLY and FYNNEI. CDR3 in DNA: TGTGCCAGCAGGCCCGGGGAGACCCAGTACTTC. Protein product: CASRPGETQYF.

This sequence joins TRBV5-1 and TRBJ2-3; TRBD1 is a possible D gene (5 bases). V shed 5 bases and J shed 4 bases, with 14 bases lying between them. Germline CDR1 reads SGHRS; CDR2 reads YFSETQ. This CDR3 contains 14 residues. The CDR3 reads CASSGAQKADTQYF. The DNA of the CDR3 is TGCGCCAGCAGTGGGGCACAAAAGGCAGATACGCAGTATTTT.

This chain connects TRBV4-2 to TRBJ2-1; D may be TRBD2 (5 bases). Trimming removed 5 bases at V and 9 bases at J, with 23 bases between. This CDR3 region has 16 residues. CDR1 and CDR2 from the germline V gene are LGHNA and YNFKEQ. Here the CDR3 DNA reads TGTGCCAGCAGCTCTTCCGCGGCCCCGAGGAGCGGTGAGCAGTTCTTC. Translating gives CASSSSAAPRSGEQFF.

The gene calls are TRBV7-9 and TRBJ2-6; TRBD1 is a possible D gene (6 bases). Germline CDR1 is SEHNR and CDR2 is FQNEAQ (reference sequence). This CDR3 comprises 16 residues. The V gene lost 0 bases and the J gene lost 1 base, with 7 bases spanning the gap. As DNA, the CDR3 is TGTGCCAGCAGCTTAGCACAGGGATCTGGGGCCAACGTCCTGACTTTC. As protein: CASSLAQGSGANVLTF.

This rearrangement joins TRBV9 to TRBJ2-3; D is unresolved. The germline V gene has CDR1 SGDLS and CDR2 YYNGEE. Trimming cost V 10 bases and J 3 bases, with 18 bases left between them. This CDR3 has 14 amino acids. The CDR3 coding sequence is TGTGCCTCCACAAACGGGCTGGTGACAGATACGCAGTATTTT. Translated: CASTNGLVTDTQYF. The entire variable domain, with the rest obtained from reference TRBV9 and TRBJ2-3, is as follows: DSGVTQTPKHLITATGQRVTLRCSPRSGDLSVYWYQQSLDQGLQFLIQYYNGEERAKGNILERFSAQQFPDLHSELNLSSLELGDSALYFCASTNGLVTDTQYFGPGTRLTVL.

V is TRBV5-1 and J is TRBJ1-3, with TRBD1 identical over 9 bases. Looked up from germline, CDR1 is SGHRS and CDR2 is YFSETQ. The CDR3 runs to 17 residues. V shed 4 bases and J 1 base; nucleotides not matched to a gene: 9. The CDR3: CASSPRTGAKSGNTIYF. The CDR3 DNA follows: TGCGCCAGCAGCCCGAGGACAGGGGCGAAGTCTGGAAACACCATATATTTT.

V gene TRBV2 combines with J gene TRBJ2-3, with 14 bases aligning to TRBD2. V lost 4 bases and J lost 3; bases outside the gene matches: 6. The length of the CDR3 is 17 residues. CDR1 SNHLY and CDR2 FYNNEI come from the germline V gene. CDR3 sequence: CASSGSRTSGRTDTQYF. The CDR3 DNA is TGTGCCAGCAGTGGGTCCCGGACTAGCGGGAGGACAGATACGCAGTATTTT.

V usage is TRBV29-1 and J usage is TRBJ1-1; no firm D call. This CDR3 has 12 amino acids. Germline CDR1 and CDR2: SQVTM and ANQGSEA. V was cut by 0 bases and J by 6 bases, with 8 bases left in between. CDR3 in DNA: TGCAGCGTTGAAGAACGGAGACCTGAAGCTTTCTTT. Amino acids: CSVEERRPEAFF.

V usage is TRBV5-1 and J usage is TRBJ2-1, with TRBD2 matching 10 bases. Losses at the gene ends were 3 bases for V and 4 bases for J; bases not matched to a gene: 7. The CDR3 sequence is 16 residues long. Germline lookup yields CDR1 SGHRS and CDR2 YFSETQ. The CDR3 spells CASSSSLAGEYNEQFF. CDR3 nucleotide sequence: TGCGCCAGCAGCTCTTCGCTAGCGGGGGAATACAATGAGCAGTTCTTC.

This clone was observed a single time. This rearrangement joins TRBV7-2 to TRBJ1-5; no clear D gene. This CDR3 is built from 15 residues. V lost 5 bases, J lost 5 bases, and 16 bases lay in between. Germline V gene data show CDR1 as SGHTA and CDR2 as FQGNSA. The CDR3 spells CASSPGGRRYQPQHF. Written as DNA, the CDR3 is TGTGCCAGCAGCCCAGGCGGTAGGCGATATCAGCCCCAGCATTTT.

By share, this clone ranks as medium-sized (0.01 to 0.1%). The chain links TRBV25-1 to TRBJ1-3, with D perhaps matching TRBD1 (5 bases). V dropped 1 base and J dropped 4 bases, with 11 bases sitting between them. Germline loops: CDR1 MGHDK, CDR2 SYGVNS. There are 15 residues in the CDR3. The CDR3 here is CASSESPDSGNTIYF. CDR3 nucleotide sequence: TGTGCCAGCAGTGAATCCCCCGACAGCGGAAACACCATATATTTT. Complete variable domain (other parts from reference TRBV25-1 and TRBJ1-3): EADIYQTPRYLVIGTGKKITLECSQTMGHDKMYWYQQDPGMELHLIHYSYGVNSTEKGDLSSESTVSRIRTEHFPLTLESARPSHTSQYLCASSESPDSGNTIYFGEGSWLTVV.

CDR3 bases: TGCGCCAGCAATGAGGGGAATGGCTACACCTTC. This sequence encodes CASNEGNGYTF. The chain has TRBV5-1 and TRBJ1-2; D might be TRBD1 (5 bases). Per the germline V gene, CDR1 is SGHRS and CDR2 is YFSETQ. V was shortened by 6 bases and J by 6 bases, with 9 bases between the two germline ends. The CDR3 spans 11 residues.

The V call is TRBV5-1, the J call TRBJ2-1; no clear D. V was cut by 4 bases and J by 8 bases, with 10 bases left in between. There are 12 residues in the CDR3. Germline V gene lookup returns CDR1 SGHRS and CDR2 YFSETQ. This chain's CDR3 is CASSRPADEQFF. The CDR3 DNA is TGCGCCAGCAGCCGTCCGGCGGATGAGCAGTTCTTC.

This clone occurred a few times. The chain uses TRBV7-9 and TRBJ1-4; 8 bases match TRBD1. V was clipped by 1 base and J by 5 bases; unmatched bases: 6. This CDR3 comprises 16 residues. Germline assignment: CDR1 SEHNR and CDR2 FQNEAQ (reference sequence). The CDR3 protein is CASSLGTGGVNEKLFF. The CDR3 coding sequence is TGTGCCAGCAGCTTAGGTACAGGGGGTGTAAATGAAAAACTGTTTTTT.

The rearrangement links TRBV7-8 to TRBJ2-7; a weak D match, TRBD1 (5 bases). Germline values: CDR1 SGHVS, CDR2 FQNEAQ. The CDR3 loop spans 15 amino acids. V lost 0 bases and J 0 bases, leaving 9 bases between the germline ends. The CDR3 spells CASSLAQGLSYEQYF. Here the CDR3 DNA reads TGTGCCAGCAGCTTAGCGCAGGGCCTCTCCTACGAGCAGTACTTC.

V and J are TRBV7-9 and TRBJ2-7, with 9 bases lining up with TRBD2. J gave up 5 bases and V 6 bases, and 8 bases lay outside the gene matches. From germline, CDR1 is SEHNR and CDR2 FQNEAQ (reference sequence). This CDR3 is 14 amino acids long. CDR3 nucleotide sequence: TGTGCCAGCAGTTTTAGCGGGAGACCCCACGAGCAGTACTTC. Amino acids: CASSFSGRPHEQYF. The entire variable domain, with the rest obtained from reference TRBV7-9 and TRBJ2-7, is as follows: DTGVSQNPRHKITKRGQNVTFRCDPISEHNRLYWYRQTLGQGPEFLTYFQNEAQLEKSRLLSDRFSAERPKGSFSTLEIQRTEQGDSAMYLCASSFSGRPHEQYFGPGTRLTVT.

The CDR3 region is CASSLQGAQNGYTF. The DNA of the CDR3 is TGTGCCAGCAGCTTGCAGGGGGCGCAAAATGGCTACACCTTC. This chain joins TRBV7-9 and TRBJ1-2; 8 positions agree with TRBD1. The V and J ends lost 3 bases and 6 bases, in that order; junction bases with no gene match: 6. The CDR3 covers 14 residues. Germline lookup yields CDR1 SEHNR and CDR2 FQNEAQ (reference sequence).